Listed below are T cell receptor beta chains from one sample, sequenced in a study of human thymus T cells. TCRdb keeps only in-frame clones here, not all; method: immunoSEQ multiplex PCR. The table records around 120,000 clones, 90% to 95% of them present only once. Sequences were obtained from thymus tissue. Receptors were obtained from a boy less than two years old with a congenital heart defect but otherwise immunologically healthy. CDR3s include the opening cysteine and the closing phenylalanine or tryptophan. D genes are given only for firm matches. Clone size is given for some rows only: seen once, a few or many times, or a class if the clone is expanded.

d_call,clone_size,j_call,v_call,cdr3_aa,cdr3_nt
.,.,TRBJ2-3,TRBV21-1,CASSSLVGDTQYF,TGTGCCAGCAGCAGCCTAGTTGGAGATACGCAGTATTTT
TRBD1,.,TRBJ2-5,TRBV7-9,CASSLRTGHQETQYF,TGTGCCAGCAGCTTAAGGACAGGGCACCAAGAGACCCAGTACTTC
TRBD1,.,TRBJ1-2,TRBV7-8,CASSISEGQLNYGYTF,TGTGCCAGCAGCATATCCGAGGGACAGCTTAACTATGGCTACACCTTC
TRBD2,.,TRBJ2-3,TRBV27,CASNMNPGLASTDTQYF,TGTGCCAGCAACATGAATCCGGGACTAGCGAGCACAGATACGCAGTATTTT
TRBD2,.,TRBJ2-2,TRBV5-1,CASSGRGGQAGELFF,TGCGCCAGCAGCGGCCGGGGGGGCCAGGCCGGGGAGCTGTTTTTT
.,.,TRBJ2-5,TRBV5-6,CASSLAVPAMGQETQYF,TGTGCCAGCAGCTTGGCGGTGCCAGCAATGGGACAAGAGACCCAGTACTTC
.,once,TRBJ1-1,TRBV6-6,CASSPHRGEAFF,TGTGCCAGCAGCCCACATCGTGGTGAAGCTTTCTTT
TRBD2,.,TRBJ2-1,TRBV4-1,CASSGKRGDNEQFF,TGCGCCAGCAGCGGCAAGCGGGGGGACAATGAGCAGTTCTTC
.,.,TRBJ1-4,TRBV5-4,CASSHSQGTNEKLFF,TGTGCCAGCAGCCATTCACAGGGAACTAATGAAAAACTGTTTTTT
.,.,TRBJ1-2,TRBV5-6,CASSSDDAESYTF,TGTGCCAGCAGCTCCGACGATGCGGAGAGCTACACCTTC
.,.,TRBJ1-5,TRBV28,CASSLPRGKAQPQHF,TGTGCCAGCAGTTTACCCCGGGGGAAGGCTCAGCCCCAGCATTTT
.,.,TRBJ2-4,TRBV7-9,CASSLDGRQGKGKNIQYF,TGTGCCAGCAGCTTAGATGGGCGTCAGGGGAAGGGGAAAAACATTCAGTACTTC
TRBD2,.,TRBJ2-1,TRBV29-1,CSVEDSGGLYNEQFF,TGCAGCGTTGAAGATAGCGGGGGGCTCTACAATGAGCAGTTCTTC
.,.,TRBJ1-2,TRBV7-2,CASSLVDQGRGGPDGYTF,TGTGCCAGCAGCTTAGTAGATCAGGGTCGGGGGGGCCCGGATGGCTACACCTTC
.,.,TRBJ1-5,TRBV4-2,CASSQEFGREGQPQHF,TGTGCCAGCAGCCAAGAGTTTGGCAGGGAAGGCCAGCCCCAGCATTTT
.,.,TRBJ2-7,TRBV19,CASSTRPESYEQYF,TGTGCCAGTAGTACTCGCCCCGAGTCCTACGAGCAGTACTTC
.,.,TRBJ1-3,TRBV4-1,CASSQDRANTIYF,TGCGCCAGCAGCCAAGACCGAGCAAACACCATATATTTT
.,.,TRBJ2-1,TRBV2,CAGSLDNEQFF,TGTGCCGGATCCCTCGACAATGAGCAGTTCTTC
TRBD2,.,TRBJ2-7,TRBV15,CATSRAGLAPEQYF,TGTGCCACCAGCAGAGCGGGACTAGCACCCGAGCAGTACTTC
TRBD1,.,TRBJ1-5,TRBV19,CDSSRDRNTLANQPQHF,TGTGACAGCAGCCGGGACAGGAATACCCTAGCAAATCAGCCCCAGCATTTT
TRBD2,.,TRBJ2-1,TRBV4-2,CASSQELAGGSYNEQFF,TGTGCCAGCAGCCAAGAGCTAGCGGGGGGGTCATACAATGAGCAGTTCTTC
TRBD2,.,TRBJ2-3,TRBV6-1,CASSEIAWGGGADTDTQYF,TGTGCCAGCAGTGAAATCGCTTGGGGCGGGGGGGCCGATACAGATACGCAGTATTTT
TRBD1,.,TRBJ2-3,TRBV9,CASSVAAGGPFPSVGTQYF,TGTGCCAGCAGCGTAGCCGCAGGGGGCCCCTTCCCTAGCGTGGGTACGCAGTATTTT
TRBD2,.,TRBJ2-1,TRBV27,CASSLAGGPGNEQFF,TGTGCCAGCAGTTTAGCGGGGGGGCCGGGGAATGAGCAGTTCTTC
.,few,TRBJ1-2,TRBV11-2,CASSLRAGIPFNYGYTF,TGTGCCAGCAGCTTACGGGCAGGGATCCCCTTTAACTATGGCTACACCTTC
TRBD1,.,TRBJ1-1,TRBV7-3,CASSPDRGRRDTEAFF,TGTGCCAGCAGCCCGGACAGGGGGCGTAGGGACACTGAAGCTTTCTTT
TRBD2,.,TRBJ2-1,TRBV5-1,CASSFRDYHNEQFF,TGCGCCAGCAGCTTCCGGGACTACCACAATGAGCAGTTCTTC
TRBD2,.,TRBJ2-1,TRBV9,CASSEGLAGTYNEQFF,TGTGCCAGCAGCGAGGGACTAGCGGGGACCTACAATGAGCAGTTCTTC
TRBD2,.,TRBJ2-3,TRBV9,CASSTRTSGVNTQYF,TGTGCCAGCAGCACCCGGACTAGCGGGGTAAATACGCAGTATTTT
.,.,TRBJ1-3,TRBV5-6,CASSFQGRASGNTIYF,TGTGCCAGCAGCTTCCAGGGACGCGCCTCTGGAAACACCATATATTTT
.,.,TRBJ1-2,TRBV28,CASSFDTAGYTF,TGTGCCAGCAGTTTCGACACAGCGGGCTACACCTTC
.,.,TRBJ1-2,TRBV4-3,CASSQERKGKQGSYGYTF,TGCGCCAGCAGCCAAGAACGGAAGGGGAAACAGGGCAGCTATGGCTACACCTTC
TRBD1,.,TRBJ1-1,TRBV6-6,CASSYGGQGGTEAFF,TGTGCCAGCAGTTACGGGGGACAGGGGGGCACTGAAGCTTTCTTT
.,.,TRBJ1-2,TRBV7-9,CASSSTPRRSYGYTF,TGTGCCAGCAGCTCCACACCCCGGCGCTCCTATGGCTACACCTTC
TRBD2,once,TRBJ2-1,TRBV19,CASSKSLQRGGPDEQFF,TGTGCCAGTAGTAAGTCACTTCAGCGGGGGGGCCCCGATGAGCAGTTCTTC